Below are 2 T cell receptor beta chains sequenced from a single sample in a study of blood T cell repertoires in COVID-19. The assay was immunoSEQ multiplex PCR, and TCRdb's table has in-frame clones only and misses some. The sample holds fewer than 300,000 clones, 80% to 90% seen once. The sample consisted of peripheral blood. These receptors all stem from a man between 25 and 39 years old with acute or convalescent COVID-19.

In this sample, this clone turned up once. CDR3 loop: CASSLGQSRTTDTQYF. CDR3 DNA sequence: TGTGCCAGCAGCCTCGGACAGAGCAGGACCACAGATACGCAGTATTTT. J is TRBJ2-3 and V is TRBV7-2, with TRBD1 as a possible D gene (6 bases). Germline CDR1 and CDR2: SGHTA and FQGNSA. The V and J ends lost 5 bases and 2 bases respectively, with 17 bases between them. This CDR3 is 16 amino acids long.

This rearrangement joins TRBV28 to TRBJ1-2, with 7 bases that match TRBD1. J gave up 4 bases and V 7 bases, and 18 bases lay outside the gene matches. CDR3 length: 17 residues. CDR1 and CDR2 from the germline V gene are MDHEN and SYDVKM. Written as DNA, the CDR3 is TGTGCCAGCATAGGGGGCGCAAAAACAGGAAGTTCCTATGGCTACACCTTC. Translating it yields CASIGGAKTGSSYGYTF.